These 30 T cell receptor beta chains share one sample of origin, sequenced in a study of T cells in women clearing cervical HPV infection. Assay: immunoSEQ multiplex PCR; the TCRdb copy retains only in-frame clones and omits some. Its listing shows 45,000 to 55,000 clones. Input material: blood buffy coat. These receptors came from a woman between 18 and 69 years old with a cervical HPV16 infection that either progressed to CIN3+ or cleared (not recorded which).

Comment on this clone: The read ends 3 residues before the CDR3 terminus; that terminus is restored from the germline J gene. Other DNA sequences in the sample encode the same CDR3. The rearrangement links TRBV6-4 to TRBJ2-3; TRBD2 matches 14 bases. Unmatched junction bases numbered 2, after V lost 5 bases and J lost 4 bases. The germline V gene encodes CDR1 MRHNA and CDR2 SNTAGT. This CDR3 region has 15 residues. CDR3 DNA (partial): TGTGCCAGCAGTCCGACTAGCGGGGGGGCAGATACG. This codes for CASSPTSGGADT. In full, the CDR3 is CASSPTSGGADTQYF.

Note on this clone: The read comes to an end 3 residues before the CDR3 does, leaving the germline J gene to fill in the end. V usage is TRBV10-3 and J usage is TRBJ1-1; a possible D gene is TRBD1 (6 bases). The germline V gene encodes CDR1 ENHRY and CDR2 SYGVKD. The CDR3 covers 15 residues. V lost 4 bases to trimming and J lost 2 bases, with 14 bases between them. CDR3 DNA (partial): TGTGCCATCAGTGGGAGATTACAGGGTAACACTGAA. Translating it yields CAISGRLQGNTE. The whole CDR3 region reads CAISGRLQGNTEAFF.

Notes on this clone: The observed sequence ends 3 residues before the CDR3 terminus, with the missing tail filled in from the germline J gene. The chain is built from TRBV5-6 and TRBJ1-6; D is uncertain. V lost 3 bases and J lost 10, with 11 bases in between. Germline V gives CDR1 SGHDT, CDR2 YYEEEE. There are 13 residues in the CDR3. CDR3 DNA (partial): TGTGCCAGCAGCTCGGGGAGGCCCTCACCC. Its protein product is CASSSGRPSP. The whole CDR3 protein is CASSSGRPSPLHF.

On this clone itself: Read data end 3 residues before the CDR3 end; the end is taken from the germline J gene. The rearrangement links TRBV20-1 to TRBJ1-6; weak D call: TRBD1 (5 bases). CDR1 DFQATT and CDR2 SNEGSKA come from the germline V gene (reference sequence). This CDR3 has 15 residues. The V end was cut by 3 bases, the J end by 10 bases, with 19 bases between. The CDR3 bases that were read are TGCAGTGCTAGTCGGGGGTTATGGCGGTGGTCACCC. Protein: CSASRGLWRWSP. The entire CDR3 sequence reads CSASRGLWRWSPLHF.

Note on this clone: The read terminates 3 residues before the CDR3 end, so the remaining end is supplied by the germline J gene. This chain uses TRBV6-2 or TRBV6-3 with TRBJ2-2; 10 nucleotides align to TRBD1. Germline V lookup: CDR1 MNHEY, CDR2 SVGEGT. There are 16 residues in the CDR3. The sequenced CDR3 bases are TGTGCCAGTACCACCCGGGACAGGGGATTTTGGCCACCG. It specifies CASTTRDRGFWPP. The full CDR3 protein reads CASTTRDRGFWPPLFF.

As regards this clone: The read falls 3 residues short of the CDR3 end, and the missing part is taken from the germline J gene. The chain recombines TRBV29-1 with TRBJ1-2, with D tentatively TRBD1 (6 bases). V shed 6 bases and J shed 7 bases, with 15 bases lying between them. CDR1 and CDR2 from the germline V gene are SQVTM and ANQGSEA. CDR3 length equals 12 residues. The CDR3 loop reads CSVTTGSRGYTF. The CDR3 DNA, read in part, is TGCAGCGTGACTACAGGGTCGCGTGGC.

Note on this clone: With the read ending 3 residues before the CDR3 end, the germline J gene is used to fill in that end. The chain links TRBV7-6 to TRBJ1-2; TRBD1 agrees at 10 bases. The CDR3 totals 16 residues. The germline V gene has CDR1 SGHVS and CDR2 FNYEAQ. The chain's CDR3 is CASSFLPGTGADDYTF. The covered CDR3 bases are TGTGCCAGCAGCTTTCTACCCGGGACAGGGGCTGACGAC.

Regarding this clone: The CDR3 is cut off 3 residues early in the read; its end comes from the germline J gene. The chain recombines TRBV10-3 with TRBJ2-2; the D gene is possibly TRBD1 (6 bases). Germline assignment: CDR1 ENHRY and CDR2 SYGVKD. CDR3 length: 13 residues. Incomplete CDR3 DNA: TGTGCCATCAGCCCAGGGGTAAGGGAAAAG. It yields the protein CAISPGVREK. The whole CDR3 sequence reads CAISPGVREKLFF.

Details on this clone: The CDR3 end falls 3 residues outside the read, so it is completed with the germline J gene. The chain has TRBV2 and TRBJ2-5; TRBD2 is a possible D gene (7 bases). V was trimmed by 8 bases and J by 7 bases, leaving 14 bases between them. The CDR3 loop spans 12 amino acids. The germline V gene encodes CDR1 SNHLY and CDR2 FYNNEI. The sequenced CDR3 bases are TGTGCCAGCGATGGGGGGGCGGGGACC. Residues: CASDGGAGT. The entire CDR3 reads CASDGGAGTQYF.

With respect to this clone: The CDR3 goes on 3 residues after the read ends, and that part is filled in from the germline J gene. The genes are TRBV29-1 and TRBJ1-1; weak D call: TRBD1 (6 bases). The V and J ends lost 4 bases and 1 base respectively, with 13 bases between them. Germline V gives CDR1 SQVTM, CDR2 ANQGSEA. There are 14 residues in the CDR3. CDR3 protein: CSVGIVQGNTEAFF. Incomplete CDR3 DNA: TGCAGCGTTGGGATCGTACAGGGGAACACTGAA.

Worth noting for this clone: The read terminates 3 residues ahead of where the CDR3 ends, so the germline J gene completes it. The chain uses TRBV5-1 and TRBJ2-7; 11 bases map to TRBD1. The CDR3 covers 14 residues. Germline lookup yields CDR1 SGHRS and CDR2 YFSETQ. Trimming took 4 bases from V and 5 from J; bases not matched to a gene: 5. The sequenced CDR3 bases are TGCGCCAGCAGCAAGGACAGGGGGCAGCACGAG. Residues: CASSKDRGQHE. The entire CDR3 protein is CASSKDRGQHEQYF.

On this clone: The sequence runs out 3 residues before the end of the CDR3; the remainder is reconstructed from the germline J gene. The rearrangement links TRBV16 to TRBJ2-4; D unresolved. The CDR3 length is 14 residues. CDR1 is KGHSY and CDR2 is FQNENV in the germline V gene. V was trimmed by 4 bases and J by 0 bases, leaving 7 bases between them. CDR3 sequence: CASSRAGAKNIQYF. Incomplete CDR3 DNA: TGTGCCAGCAGCCGGGCCGGAGCCAAAAACATT.

A remark on this clone: Sequencing ends 3 residues short of the CDR3 end; the germline J gene provides the rest. V and J are TRBV2 and TRBJ2-2; D is unresolved. There are 12 residues in the CDR3. Germline V gene lookup returns CDR1 SNHLY and CDR2 FYNNEI. The sequenced part of the CDR3 DNA is TGTGCCAGCAGTGAATCGTCGACACAG. Translating it yields CASSESSTQ. The complete CDR3 protein is CASSESSTQLFF.

The CDR3 region is CASSLGLSGPRGTNEKLFF. The covered CDR3 bases are TGTGCCAGCAGCTTAGGCTTGTCAGGCCCCCGCGGGACTAATGAAAAA. The chain joins TRBV13 to TRBJ1-4; D not certain. The CDR3 end lies 3 residues beyond the end of the read and is filled in from the germline J gene. Trimming cost V 0 bases and J 2 bases, with 19 bases left between them. This CDR3 has 19 residues. Germline CDR1 reads PRHDT; CDR2 reads FYEKMQ (reference sequence).

With regard to this clone: The read gets to within 3 residues of the CDR3 end, and the germline J gene fills in the rest. The genes are TRBV19 and TRBJ1-1; 7 nucleotides agree with TRBD1. V was clipped by 3 bases and J by 6 bases; unmatched bases: 4. The germline V gene encodes CDR1 LNHDA and CDR2 SQIVND (reference sequence). This CDR3 contains 13 residues. CDR3 in amino acids: CASSILTGPEAFF. Incomplete CDR3 DNA: TGTGCCAGTAGTATCCTGACAGGGCCTGAA.

As regards this clone: The read terminates 3 residues before the CDR3 end, so the remaining end is supplied by the germline J gene. The V gene is TRBV6-2 or TRBV6-3, the J gene TRBJ2-2; 10 positions agree with TRBD1. CDR3 length: 15 residues. V was pared by 6 bases and J by 3 bases, with 4 bases of the junction left unmatched. Germline-derived CDR1 and CDR2 are MNHEY and SVGEGT. The covered CDR3 bases are TGTGCCAGCAGGCCCGGGACAGGGGACACCGGGGAG. It is translated as CASRPGTGDTGE. The CDR3 reads in full as CASRPGTGDTGELFF.

In regard to this clone: The read falls 3 residues short of the CDR3 end, and the missing part is taken from the germline J gene. The sample contains more than one DNA sequence encoding this CDR3. This sequence joins TRBV19 and TRBJ1-2, with D possibly TRBD1 on 5 matching bases. The CDR3 covers 18 residues. Trimming took 3 bases from V and 4 from J, leaving 24 bases between them. The germline gives CDR1 LNHDA, CDR2 SQIVND (reference sequence). Incomplete CDR3 DNA: TGTGCCAGTAGTATCAAAGCGACGGGGGTAGGAACTGTCTATGGC. Protein sequence: CASSIKATGVGTVYG. The whole CDR3 region reads CASSIKATGVGTVYGYTF.

With regard to this clone: Read sequence stops 3 residues before the CDR3 end, and the germline J gene provides the missing end. V usage is TRBV2 and J usage is TRBJ2-2; TRBD2 agrees at 7 bases. V lost 7 bases, J lost 7 bases, and 9 bases stayed unmatched. Germline values: CDR1 SNHLY, CDR2 FYNNEI. This CDR3 comprises 14 residues. The covered CDR3 bases are TGTGCCAGCATGACACGCGCGGGGGTCGGGGAG. Translating gives CASMTRAGVGE. The whole CDR3 sequence reads CASMTRAGVGELFF.

In regard to this clone: The read ends 3 residues before the CDR3 terminus; that terminus is restored from the germline J gene. The chain employs TRBV2 and TRBJ1-1; the D gene is possibly TRBD1 (6 bases). Germline V gene lookup returns CDR1 SNHLY and CDR2 FYNNEI. This CDR3 contains 12 residues. CDR3 DNA, as far as it was read: TGTGCCAGCAGTGAAAGGGGGTTTCGA. It codes for CASSERGFR. The CDR3, in full, reads CASSERGFRAFF.

With respect to this clone: From the germline J gene comes the end of the CDR3, since the read stops 3 residues before it. The V call is TRBV14, the J call TRBJ2-3; D may be TRBD1 (6 bases). From germline, CDR1 is SGHDN and CDR2 FVKESK. Trimming left V 4 bases short and J 3 bases short, with 11 bases between. The CDR3 has 14 amino acids. This CDR3 is CASSLRQETDTQYF. Incomplete CDR3 DNA: TGTGCCAGCAGCCTTCGACAGGAGACAGATACG.

With respect to this clone: With the read ending 3 residues before the CDR3 end, the germline J gene is used to fill in that end. The genes are TRBV29-1 and TRBJ2-2; TRBD2 aligns across 10 bases. Unmatched junction bases numbered 5, after V lost 6 bases and J lost 4 bases. Germline CDR1 is SQVTM and CDR2 is ANQGSEA. The length of the CDR3 is 14 residues. The CDR3: CSVVAGGPTGELFF. The DNA read from the CDR3 is TGCAGCGTCGTAGCGGGGGGCCCCACCGGGGAG.

A remark on this clone: The read is 3 residues too short to cover the CDR3 end, so that end is filled in from the germline J gene. This chain joins TRBV19 and TRBJ2-4; no clear D. This CDR3 has 13 amino acids. The V gene's germline CDR1 is LNHDA and CDR2 SQIVND (reference sequence). With 8 bases removed from V and 8 bases from J, the gap between germline ends came to 16 bases. CDR3: CASSASRQDIQYF. The DNA read from the CDR3 is TGTGCCAGTTCGGCTAGTCGTCAAGACATT. The complete variable domain, with remaining parts taken from reference TRBV19 and TRBJ2-4, reads DGGITQSPKYLFRKEGQNVTLSCEQNLNHDAMYWYRQDPGQGLRLIYYSQIVNDFQKGDIAEGYSVSREKKESFPLTVTSAQKNPTAFYLCASSASRQDIQYFGAGTRLSVL.

As for this clone: The sequence runs out 3 residues before the end of the CDR3; the remainder is reconstructed from the germline J gene. This chain joins TRBV29-1 and TRBJ1-4; D is ambiguous. The germline CDR1 and CDR2 sequences are SQVTM and ANQGSEA. This CDR3 region has 14 residues. CDR3 region: CSAQEGRAGSPLFF. Incomplete CDR3 DNA: TGCAGCGCGCAGGAAGGTAGGGCGGGTTCACCA.

Of note for this clone: The missing CDR3 end, 3 residues past where the read stops, is filled in from the germline J gene. The chain recombines TRBV6-1 with TRBJ1-4, with a possible D match to TRBD1 (5 bases). The CDR3 totals 14 residues. Germline V gene sequence: CDR1 MNHNS, CDR2 SASEGT. The CDR3: CASSDNSGANVLFF. The part of the CDR3 DNA that was read is TGTGCCAGCAGTGACAACTCTGGGGCCAACGTA.

Points on this clone: The CDR3 goes on 3 residues after the read ends, and that part is filled in from the germline J gene. The chain is built from TRBV2 and TRBJ1-2; 7 bases map to TRBD1. Germline V lookup: CDR1 SNHLY, CDR2 FYNNEI. The junction had 2 bases not matched to a gene; V was cut back by 8 bases and J by 2 bases. CDR3 length equals 12 residues. Incomplete CDR3 DNA: TGTGCCAGCGAGGGACAGAACTATGGC. This codes for CASEGQNYG. The CDR3 as a whole reads CASEGQNYGYTF.

As for this clone: The read is 3 residues too short to cover the CDR3 end, so that end is filled in from the germline J gene. The genes are TRBV5-1 and TRBJ2-6; no reliable D call. The CDR3 has 18 residues. V lost 4 bases to trimming and J lost 4 bases, with 21 bases between them. The germline V gene encodes CDR1 SGHRS and CDR2 YFSETQ. The CDR3 loop reads CASSPPLVGLSGANVLTF. CDR3 DNA, as far as it was read: TGCGCCAGCAGCCCGCCCCTAGTAGGTTTGTCAGGGGCCAACGTC.

Points on this clone: The CDR3 is cut off 3 residues early in the read; its end comes from the germline J gene. The chain joins TRBV2 to TRBJ1-2; perhaps TRBD1 as D (5 bases). The CDR3 totals 16 residues. Per the germline V gene, CDR1 is SNHLY and CDR2 is FYNNEI. CDR3 sequence reads: CASSEAWGGGSYDYTF. CDR3 DNA (partial): TGTGCCAGCAGTGAAGCTTGGGGCGGGGGATCCTACGAC.

The sequenced part of the CDR3 DNA is TGTGCCAGCAGGGCATCGTGGGGCCGTGAAAAG. It translates to CASRASWGREK. The full CDR3 sequence reads CASRASWGREKLFF. The rearrangement joins TRBV7-9 to TRBJ2-2; D perhaps matches TRBD1 (5 bases). The missing CDR3 end, 3 residues past where the read stops, is filled in from the germline J gene. Germline V gene data show CDR1 as SEHNR and CDR2 as FQNEAQ (reference sequence). The CDR3 loop spans 14 amino acids.

Note on this clone: Read coverage stops 3 residues before the CDR3 terminus; the germline J gene supplies the remainder. The gene calls are TRBV19 and TRBJ2-5; D may be TRBD1 (5 bases). The germline V gene has CDR1 LNHDA and CDR2 SQIVND (reference sequence). The germline V and J ends were trimmed by 4 bases and 5 bases, with 17 bases remaining between them. The CDR3 is 15 amino acids. Partial CDR3 DNA: TGTGCCAGTAGTAACGCCGGGCAGGGTGGGGAGACC. It codes for CASSNAGQGGET. In full, the CDR3 reads CASSNAGQGGETQYF.

Of note for this clone: Read coverage stops 3 residues before the CDR3 terminus; the germline J gene supplies the remainder. This chain joins TRBV20-1 and TRBJ1-2; TRBD1 aligns across 7 bases. The CDR3 has 14 residues. CDR1 is DFQATT, CDR2 SNEGSKA, per germline (reference sequence). The sequenced CDR3 bases are TGCAGTGCTAGAGTAGGGCAGGGGGTGAGGGGC. This translates into CSARVGQGVRG. Given in full, the CDR3 is CSARVGQGVRGYTF.